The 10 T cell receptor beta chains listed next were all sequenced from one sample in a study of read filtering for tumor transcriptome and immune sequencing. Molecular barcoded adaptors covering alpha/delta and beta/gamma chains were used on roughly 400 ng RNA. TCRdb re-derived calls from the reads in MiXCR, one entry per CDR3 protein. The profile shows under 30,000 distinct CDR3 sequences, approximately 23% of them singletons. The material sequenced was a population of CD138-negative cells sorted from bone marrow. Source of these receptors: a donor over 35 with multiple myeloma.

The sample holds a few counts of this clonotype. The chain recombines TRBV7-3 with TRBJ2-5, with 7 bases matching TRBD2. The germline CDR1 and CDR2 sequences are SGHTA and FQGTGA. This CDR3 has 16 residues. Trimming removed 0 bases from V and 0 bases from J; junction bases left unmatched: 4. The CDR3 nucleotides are TGTGCCAGCAGCTTAACTGGTCGGGGGGACCAAGAGACCCAGTACTTC. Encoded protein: CASSLTGRGDQETQYF.

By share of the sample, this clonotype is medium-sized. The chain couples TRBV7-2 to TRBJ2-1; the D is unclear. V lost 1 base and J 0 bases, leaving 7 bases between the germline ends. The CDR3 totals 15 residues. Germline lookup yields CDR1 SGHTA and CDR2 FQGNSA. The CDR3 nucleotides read TGTGCCAGCAGCTTAGGTCTGAGCTCCTACAATGAGCAGTTCTTC. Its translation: CASSLGLSSYNEQFF.

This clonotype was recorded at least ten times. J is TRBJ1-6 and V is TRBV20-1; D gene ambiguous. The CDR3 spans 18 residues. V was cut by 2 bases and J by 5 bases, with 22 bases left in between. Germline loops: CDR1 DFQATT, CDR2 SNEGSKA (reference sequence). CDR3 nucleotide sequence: TGCAGTGCTAGATTGAAAGGATCGATCTCATCGGATAATTCACCCCTCCACTTT. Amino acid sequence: CSARLKGSISSDNSPLHF.

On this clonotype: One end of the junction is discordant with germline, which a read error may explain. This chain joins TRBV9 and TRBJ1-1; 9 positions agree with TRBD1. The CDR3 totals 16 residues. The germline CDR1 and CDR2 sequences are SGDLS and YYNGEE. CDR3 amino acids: CASSSRQGERNTEASF. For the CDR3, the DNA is TGTGCCAGCAGCAGCCGACAGGGGGAAAGGAACACTGAAGCTTCCTTT.

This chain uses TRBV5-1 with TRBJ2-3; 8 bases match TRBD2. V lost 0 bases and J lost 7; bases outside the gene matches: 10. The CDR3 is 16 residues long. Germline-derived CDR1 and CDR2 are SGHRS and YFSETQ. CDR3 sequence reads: CASSLAGGGPMNTQYF. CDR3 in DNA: TGCGCCAGCAGCTTGGCCGGGGGGGGGCCCATGAATACGCAGTATTTT.

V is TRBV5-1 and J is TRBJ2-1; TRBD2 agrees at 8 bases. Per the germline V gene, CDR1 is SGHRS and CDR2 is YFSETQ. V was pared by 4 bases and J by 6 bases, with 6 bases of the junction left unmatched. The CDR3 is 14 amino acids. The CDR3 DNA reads TGCGCCAGCAGCCGGGGTAGCGGGACCAATGAGCAGTTCTTC. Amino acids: CASSRGSGTNEQFF.

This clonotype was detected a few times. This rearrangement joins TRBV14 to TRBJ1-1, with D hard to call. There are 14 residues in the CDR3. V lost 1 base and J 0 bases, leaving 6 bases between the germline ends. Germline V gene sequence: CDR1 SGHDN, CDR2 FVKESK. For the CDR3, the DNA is TGTGCCAGCAGCCAAGTGTTATTGAACACTGAAGCTTTCTTT. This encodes CASSQVLLNTEAFF.

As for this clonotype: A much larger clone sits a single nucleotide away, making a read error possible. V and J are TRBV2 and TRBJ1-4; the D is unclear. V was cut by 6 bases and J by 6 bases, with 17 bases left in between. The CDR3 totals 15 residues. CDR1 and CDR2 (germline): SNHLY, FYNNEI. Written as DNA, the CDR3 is TGTGCCAGCAGATCACAACCGAGTGGCGATGAAAAACTGTTTTTT. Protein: CASRSQPSGDEKLFF.

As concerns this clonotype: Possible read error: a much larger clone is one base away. CDR3 residues: CASTDSSSGYF. The CDR3 region has the DNA TGTGCCAGCACCGACAGTTCTTCTGGGTACTTC. This chain connects TRBV2 to TRBJ2-7; D is possibly TRBD1 (5 bases). This CDR3 spans 11 amino acids. In germline, CDR1 is SNHLY, CDR2 FYNNEI. V was shortened by 7 bases and J by 12 bases, with 16 bases between the two germline ends.

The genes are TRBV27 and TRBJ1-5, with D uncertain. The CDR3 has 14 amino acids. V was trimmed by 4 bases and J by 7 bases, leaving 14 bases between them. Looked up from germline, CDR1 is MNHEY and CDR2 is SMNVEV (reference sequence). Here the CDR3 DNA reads TGTGCCAGCAGTTCCCTAAACGGGCGGCAGCCCCAGCATTTT. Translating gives CASSSLNGRQPQHF.